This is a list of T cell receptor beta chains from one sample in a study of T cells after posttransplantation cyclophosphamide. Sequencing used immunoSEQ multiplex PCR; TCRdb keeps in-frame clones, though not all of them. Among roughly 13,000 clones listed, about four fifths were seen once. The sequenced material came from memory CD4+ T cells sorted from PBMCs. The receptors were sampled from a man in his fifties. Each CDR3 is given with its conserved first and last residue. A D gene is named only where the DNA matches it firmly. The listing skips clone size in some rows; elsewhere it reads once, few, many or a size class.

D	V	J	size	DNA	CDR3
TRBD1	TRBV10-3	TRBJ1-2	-	TGTGCCATCAGATCAACCACAGGGGAGTATGGCTACACCTTC	CAIRSTTGEYGYTF
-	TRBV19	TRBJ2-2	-	TGTGCCAGTAGTATTTTCGGGGGATACACCGGGGAGCTGTTTTTT	CASSIFGGYTGELFF
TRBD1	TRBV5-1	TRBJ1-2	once	TGCGCCAGCAGCTTAAGCTCCGGGACAGGGGTAGATGGCTACACCTTC	CASSLSSGTGVDGYTF
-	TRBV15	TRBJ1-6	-	TGTGCCACCAGCAGAGCCTTGGACAGTAATTCACCCCTCCACTTT	CATSRALDSNSPLHF
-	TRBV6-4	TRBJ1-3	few	TGTGCCAGCGTCAAGGGAGGCACCATATATTTT	CASVKGGTIYF
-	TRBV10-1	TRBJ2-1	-	TGCGCCAGCAGTGAAGCGAGGGGGGGGCCATTGCAGTTCTTC	CASSEARGGPLQFF
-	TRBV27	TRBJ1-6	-	TGTGCCAGCAGCCGGCTGGGGGGGGGCGAAGGGTCACCCCTCCACTTT	CASSRLGGGEGSPLHF
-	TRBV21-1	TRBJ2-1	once	TGTGCCAGCAGCAAAGCGGATGGACAGGCCATTAATGAGCAGTTCTTC	CASSKADGQAINEQFF
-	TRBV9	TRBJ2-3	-	TGTGCCAGCAGCGTAGTCTCCACAGATACGCAGTATTTT	CASSVVSTDTQYF
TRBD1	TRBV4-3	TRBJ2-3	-	TGCGCCAGCAGCCAAGAGACAGGGGGAGATGCGTATTTT	CASSQETGGDAYF
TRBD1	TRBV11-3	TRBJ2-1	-	TGTGCCAGCAGCGTGGACAGGGGCGATGAGCAGTTCTTC	CASSVDRGDEQFF
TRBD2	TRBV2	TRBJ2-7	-	TGTGCCGGCAGGGAGGGTTACTACGAGCAGTACTTC	CAGREGYYEQYF
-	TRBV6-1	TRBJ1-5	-	TGTGCCAGCACCCGTCGGAGGGAGAATCAGCCCCAGCATTTT	CASTRRRENQPQHF
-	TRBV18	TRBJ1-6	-	TGTGCCAGCTCACCGGTCGGGCTAAGGGGCTCCTATAATTCACCCCTCCACTTT	CASSPVGLRGSYNSPLHF
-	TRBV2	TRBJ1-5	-	TGTGCCAGCAGTCTACAGGGTCTCCGAAATCAGCCCCAGCATTTT	CASSLQGLRNQPQHF
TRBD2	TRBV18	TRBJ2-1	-	TGTGCCAGCTCTCGCGGACTAGCGGGTGACAATGAGCAGTTCTTC	CASSRGLAGDNEQFF
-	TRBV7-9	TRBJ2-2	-	TGTGCCAGCAGCTCCTACACCGGGGAGCTGTTTTTT	CASSSYTGELFF
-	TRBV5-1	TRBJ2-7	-	TGCGCCAGCAGCTTGGTACAGGGGGGGACCTACGAGCAGTACTTC	CASSLVQGGTYEQYF
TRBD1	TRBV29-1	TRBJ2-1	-	TGCAGCGTCCGGGACAGGGGTGGCTACAATGAGCAGTTCTTC	CSVRDRGGYNEQFF
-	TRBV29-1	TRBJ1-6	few	TGCAGCGTCAGTACAGGGTTAGCTAATTCACCCCTCCACTTT	CSVSTGLANSPLHF
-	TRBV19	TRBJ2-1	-	TGTGCCAGTAGTCACCTCCCGGACTCGGACTACAATGAGCAGTTCTTC	CASSHLPDSDYNEQFF
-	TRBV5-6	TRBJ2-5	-	TGTGCCAGCAGCTTGGCCCAGGGCCAAGAGACCCAGTACTTC	CASSLAQGQETQYF
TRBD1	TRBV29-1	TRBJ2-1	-	TGCAGCGTTGGGGGACAGGGCTGGGCCTACAATGAGCAGTTCTTC	CSVGGQGWAYNEQFF
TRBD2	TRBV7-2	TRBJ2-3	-	TGTGCCAGCAGCCGTATGGGGACTAGCGGGGTTAGCACAGATACGCAGTATTTT	CASSRMGTSGVSTDTQYF
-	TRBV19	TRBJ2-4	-	TGTGCCAGTAGTCGCCGAGTAGCCAAAAACATTCAGTACTTC	CASSRRVAKNIQYF
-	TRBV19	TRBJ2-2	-	TGTGCCAGTACTCCCACCGGTTCATGGACCGGGGAGCTGTTTTTT	CASTPTGSWTGELFF
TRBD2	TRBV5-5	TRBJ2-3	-	TGTGCCAGCAGCATTCTAGCGGCCCTCACAGATACGCAGTATTTT	CASSILAALTDTQYF
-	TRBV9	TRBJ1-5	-	TGTGCCAGCAGCGTAGAGCCCGCCCAGCCCCAGCATTTT	CASSVEPAQPQHF
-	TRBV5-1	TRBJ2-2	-	TGCGCCAGCCGGAAGGGAGGCTCATCGAACACCGGGGAGCTGTTTTTT	CASRKGGSSNTGELFF
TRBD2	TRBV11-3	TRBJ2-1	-	TGTGCCAGCAAATATTCTAGCGGAAGTACCTACAATGAGCAGTTCTTC	CASKYSSGSTYNEQFF
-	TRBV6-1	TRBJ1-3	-	TGTGCCAGCAGTGAATCAGGGGCCGGAAACACCATATATTTT	CASSESGAGNTIYF
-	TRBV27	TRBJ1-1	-	TGTGCCAGCAGTTTACTGTTCCCGGGATTGAGGAACACTGAAGCTTTCTTT	CASSLLFPGLRNTEAFF
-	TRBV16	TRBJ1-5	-	TGTGCCAGCAGCCGTGGTGGGGGCTTAAGCAAGCCCCAGCATTTT	CASSRGGGLSKPQHF
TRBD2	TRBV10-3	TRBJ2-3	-	TGTGCCATCTCCCTAGCGGGAGGATCAGATACGCAGTATTTT	CAISLAGGSDTQYF
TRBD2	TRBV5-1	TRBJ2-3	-	TGCGCCAGCAGCCATAACCTAGCGGGGGACCGTGGAGATACGCAGTATTTT	CASSHNLAGDRGDTQYF
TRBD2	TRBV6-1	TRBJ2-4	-	TGTGCCAGCAGTGATGGGAAAGGGGAGGGCCCAAACATTCAGTACTTC	CASSDGKGEGPNIQYF
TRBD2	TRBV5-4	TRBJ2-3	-	TGTGCCAGCAGCTTGTACCTTTCTAGCGGAATATCTAGCACAGATACGCAGTATTTT	CASSLYLSSGISSTDTQYF
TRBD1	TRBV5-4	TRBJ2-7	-	TGTGCCAGCAGCAGACAGGGGGGCTACGAGCAGTACTTC	CASSRQGGYEQYF
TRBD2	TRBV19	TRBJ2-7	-	TGTGCCAGTAGAACTAGCGGGAGGGCCAGAGTCTACGAGCAGTACTTC	CASRTSGRARVYEQYF
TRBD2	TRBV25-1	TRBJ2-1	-	TGTGCCAGCAGGGGCGGGAGAGGTGGCAATGAGCAGTTCTTC	CASRGGRGGNEQFF
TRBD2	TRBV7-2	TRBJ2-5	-	TGTGCCAGCAGCCCTAATAGCGGGGCGCTCCAAGAGACCCAGTACTTC	CASSPNSGALQETQYF
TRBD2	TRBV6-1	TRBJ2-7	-	TGTGCCAGCAGTGTGCTAGCGGGAGATGGAGTCGGCGAGCAGTACTTC	CASSVLAGDGVGEQYF